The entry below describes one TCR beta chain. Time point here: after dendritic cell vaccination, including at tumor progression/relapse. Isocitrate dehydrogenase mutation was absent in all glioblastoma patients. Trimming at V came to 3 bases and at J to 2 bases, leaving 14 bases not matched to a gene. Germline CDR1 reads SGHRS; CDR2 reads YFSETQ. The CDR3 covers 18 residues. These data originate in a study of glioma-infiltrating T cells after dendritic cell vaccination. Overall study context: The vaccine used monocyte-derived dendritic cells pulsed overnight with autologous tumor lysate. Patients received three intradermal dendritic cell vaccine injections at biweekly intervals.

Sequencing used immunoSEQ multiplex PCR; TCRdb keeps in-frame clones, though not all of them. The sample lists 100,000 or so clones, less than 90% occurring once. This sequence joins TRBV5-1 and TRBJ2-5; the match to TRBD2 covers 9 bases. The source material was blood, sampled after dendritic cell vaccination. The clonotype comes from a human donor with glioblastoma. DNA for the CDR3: TGCGCCAGCAGCTCCCTAACTCTGGGAAGCGGGGGGCAAGAGACCCAGTACTTC. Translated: CASSSLTLGSGGQETQYF.